The 7 T cell receptor beta chains listed next were all sequenced from one sample in a study of monozygotic twins with inflammatory bowel disease. TCRdb derives one entry per CDR3 protein from the 5' RACE reads, leaving out DNA. This repertoire includes 420,000 or so distinct CDR3 sequences. Material for sequencing was blood. These receptors were obtained from a human donor with ulcerative colitis or Crohn's disease, or a healthy co-twin of an affected twin (not recorded which).

The chain carries TRBV20-1 and TRBJ2-5; absent DNA, TCRdb's TRBD2 call cannot be checked. The CDR3 extends over 16 amino acids. CDR1 DFQATT and CDR2 SNEGSKA come from the germline V gene (reference sequence). The CDR3 here is CSARDRTSGEQETQYF.

The V gene is TRBV11-1, the J gene TRBJ2-2; TCRdb indicates TRBD2, and absent DNA this call remains unverified. The CDR3 runs to 15 residues. In germline, CDR1 is SGHAT, CDR2 FQDESV (reference sequence). The CDR3 sequence is CASTRTSGGTGELFF.

V and J are TRBV5-5 and TRBJ1-3; TCRdb proposes TRBD1, but this gene call is untestable without DNA. Germline values: CDR1 SGHKS, CDR2 YYEKEE (reference sequence). CDR3 length: 14 amino acids. The CDR3 here is CASSRTGDGNTIYF.

The J gene is TRBJ1-5, the V gene TRBV6-2 or TRBV6-3; the D gene TCRdb calls, TRBD1, cannot be checked with no DNA. Germline V CDR1 and CDR2: MNHEY, SVGEGT. The CDR3 runs 12 residues. The CDR3 loop reads CASKDRDQPQHF.

This chain connects TRBV20-1 to TRBJ2-5; TCRdb's D call of TRBD2 is untestable without DNA. The CDR3 loop spans 15 amino acids. CDR1 and CDR2 from the germline V gene are DFQATT and SNEGSKA (reference sequence). CDR3 sequence reads: CSARGGGRAAETQYF.

The chain links TRBV7-9 to TRBJ2-1; TCRdb designates TRBD1, a call that cannot be tested without DNA. The CDR3 sequence is 15 residues long. Germline CDR1 reads SEHNR; CDR2 reads FQNEAQ (reference sequence). The CDR3 protein is CASSLRVVRVNEQFF.

V is TRBV27 and J is TRBJ2-7. The CDR3 spans 14 residues. Germline V gene data show CDR1 as MNHEY and CDR2 as SMNVEV (reference sequence). CDR3: CASSWTGASYEQYF.